This T cell receptor (beta chain) was observed in a study of T-cell reconstitution after alpha-beta-depleted transplantation in children. The germline gives CDR1 SQVTM, CDR2 ANQGSEA. The V end lost 4 bases, the J end lost 3 bases, and 15 bases lay between the germline ends. The CDR3 runs to 14 residues. This clonotype was detected many times. Its antigen is undetermined. Whole-study findings and limits: Surviving recipient T cells and intrathymic progenitors accounted for some patients' high TCRbeta diversity at day 60. A year had passed since transplant, and T-cell counts and diversity by then came mostly from newly produced T cells.

The TCRbeta library incorporated unique molecular identifiers. TCRdb fed the PCR reads into MiXCR, producing one record per CDR3 protein. The sample yields roughly 670,000 distinct CDR3 sequences, about an eighth seen once. The source of this sequence is a girl aged 2-10 years with congenital amegakaryocytic thrombocytopenia, due to receive a stem cell transplant. The sequencing used PBMCs, collected before TCRalphabeta/CD19-depleted stem cell transplant. V is TRBV29-1 and J is TRBJ2-5; the D gene could be TRBD1 or TRBD2 (6 bases each). CDR3 in DNA: TGCAGCGTTGTTGGTGAGGGGGGCGAAGAGACCCAGTACTTC. Protein product: CSVVGEGGEETQYF.